This T cell receptor (beta chain) was profiled in a study of shared clonotypes between healthy human individuals. From germline, CDR1 is MNHEY and CDR2 SVGAGI. V shed 6 bases, J shed 4 bases, and the junction held 8 bases outside the gene matches. The CDR3 runs to 15 residues. This clone was detected only once. Authors' processing steps: Filtering differed since immunoSEQ provided only junctions, with no quality scores. Sequenced by immunoSEQ multiplex PCR; TCRdb stores in-frame clones only, minus some. That table is the source of V, J and clone size, and D and trimming were worked out from the DNA. The table has about 2.3 million clones, approximately 95% seen once.

This chain joins TRBV6-5 and TRBJ1-2; 10 bases line up with TRBD1. Sequenced input: naive CD4+ T cells from PBMCs. The subset: CD45RA+ positively selected. The TCR originated in a man aged 18 to 30 in good health. Some clones in this sample may be carry-over from other donors' samples. CDR3 region: CASSPTGTGVYGYTF. DNA for the CDR3: TGTGCCAGCAGCCCAACCGGGACAGGGGTCTATGGCTACACCTTC.